These 2 T cell receptor beta chains originate from one sample sequenced in a study of cytomegalovirus exposure and HLA in healthy donors. The method was immunoSEQ multiplex PCR; TCRdb's version includes in-frame clones alone and lacks a portion of them. Here the sample spans roughly 330,000 clones, roughly nine tenths being singletons. The material sequenced was PBMCs. The origin of the receptors is a woman aged 25 to 39 in good health and CMV-seropositive.

The rearrangement uses TRBV6-1 and TRBJ2-3; maybe TRBD2 (6 bases). The V and J ends lost 6 bases and 0 bases respectively, with 10 bases between them. Germline-derived CDR1 and CDR2 are MNHNS and SASEGT. This CDR3 has 14 residues. The CDR3 region is CASRAGSSTDTQYF. DNA for the CDR3: TGTGCCAGCAGAGCCGGGAGTAGCACAGATACGCAGTATTTT.

The V and J genes are TRBV30 and TRBJ1-6; 9 bases are shared with TRBD1. Germline assignment: CDR1 GTSNPN and CDR2 SVGIG (reference sequence). The CDR3 loop spans 14 amino acids. J gave up 10 bases and V 3 bases, and 7 bases lay outside the gene matches. The CDR3 is CAWRGTGYRSPLHF. CDR3 nucleotides: TGTGCCTGGAGGGGGACAGGGTATCGCTCACCCCTCCACTTT.